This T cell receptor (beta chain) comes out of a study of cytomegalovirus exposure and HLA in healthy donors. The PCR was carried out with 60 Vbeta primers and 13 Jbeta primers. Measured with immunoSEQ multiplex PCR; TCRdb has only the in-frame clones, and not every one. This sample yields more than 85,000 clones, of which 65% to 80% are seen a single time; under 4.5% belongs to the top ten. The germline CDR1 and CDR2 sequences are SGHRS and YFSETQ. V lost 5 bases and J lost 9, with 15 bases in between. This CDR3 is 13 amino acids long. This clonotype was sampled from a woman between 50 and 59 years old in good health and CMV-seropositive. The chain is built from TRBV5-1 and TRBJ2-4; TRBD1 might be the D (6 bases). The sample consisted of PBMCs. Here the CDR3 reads CASREVTGTIQYF. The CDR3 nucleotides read TGCGCCAGCAGAGAGGTAACAGGGACCATTCAGTACTTC.